The 21 T cell receptor beta chains below all came from one sample that was sequenced in a study of neurological immune-mediated disorders. TCRdb recomputed calls from the 5' RACE reads with MiXCR, one row per CDR3 protein. The sample comprises roughly 80,000 distinct CDR3 sequences, under 20% of which are singletons, and roughly 15% rests with the top ten. Material: PBMCs. The receptor source for this set is a middle-aged woman in good health.

This clonotype was seen repeatedly, ten times or more. This sequence joins TRBV7-2 and TRBJ2-5; D unresolved. The CDR3 length is 13 residues. CDR1 is SGHTA and CDR2 is FQGNSA in the germline V gene. Trimming shortened V by 4 bases and J by 2 bases, and 8 bases separated the two germline ends. CDR3 region: CASSSPGQETQYF. The CDR3 DNA is TGTGCCAGCAGCTCACCTGGGCAAGAGACCCAGTACTTC.

For this clonotype: Its ends do not fully match the called genes, so a read error is possible. The chain employs TRBV11-1 and TRBJ2-1; 7 bases map to TRBD2. Germline V CDR1 and CDR2: SGHAT, FQDESV (reference sequence). The CDR3 length is 13 residues. CDR3 protein: CASRPSGYKERFF. For the CDR3, the DNA is TGTGCCAGCAGACCTAGCGGCTACAAAGAGCGGTTCTTC. The entire variable domain, with the rest obtained from reference TRBV11-1 and TRBJ2-1, is as follows: EAEVAQSPRYKITEKSQAVAFWCDPISGHATLYWYRQILGQGPELLVQFQDESVVDDSQLPKDRFSAERLKGVDSTLKIQPAELGDSAMYLCASRPSGYKERFFGPGTRLTVL.

In its sample, this clonotype was seen many times. CDR3 nucleotide sequence: TGTGCCAGCAGCCCAGGGGGAGGAGATACGCAGTATTTT. Its translation is CASSPGGGDTQYF. The rearrangement uses TRBV7-2 and TRBJ2-3; D might be TRBD1 (7 bases). Germline V gene lookup returns CDR1 SGHTA and CDR2 FQGNSA. CDR3 size: 13 residues. The V and J ends lost 5 bases and 5 bases respectively, with 11 bases between them.

The rearrangement uses TRBV11-2 and TRBJ2-5; tentative D call: TRBD2 (6 bases). V was cut by 0 bases and J by 4 bases, with 9 bases left in between. The CDR3 runs 14 residues. Germline CDR1 SGHAT, CDR2 FQNNGV. CDR3 in DNA: TGTGCCAGCAGCTTAGATTGGAGGGGAGAGACCCAGTACTTC. As protein: CASSLDWRGETQYF.

This clonotype was counted ten times or more. The chain is built from TRBV27 and TRBJ1-1; D remains ambiguous. The V gene lost 3 bases and the J gene lost 8 bases, with 7 bases spanning the gap. Germline loops: CDR1 MNHEY, CDR2 SMNVEV (reference sequence). The CDR3 runs to 11 residues. CDR3 protein: CASSFGMEAFF. In DNA form, the CDR3 reads TGTGCCAGCAGTTTTGGAATGGAAGCTTTCTTT.

The chain is built from TRBV2 and TRBJ1-4; D might be TRBD1 (5 bases). V lost 2 bases and J 8 bases, leaving 18 bases between the germline ends. Germline V lookup: CDR1 SNHLY, CDR2 FYNNEI. The CDR3 sequence is 16 residues long. The CDR3 DNA sequence: TGTGCCAGCAGTGAAAATGCAGGGAGATCGGGAGAAAAACTGTTTTTT. Its protein is CASSENAGRSGEKLFF. Filled out from reference TRBV2 and TRBJ1-4, the complete variable domain reads EPEVTQTPSHQVTQMGQEVILRCVPISNHLYFYWYRQILGQKVEFLVSFYNNEISEKSEIFDDQFSVERPDGSNFTLKIRSTKLEDSAMYFCASSENAGRSGEKLFFGSGTQLSVL.

This clonotype has only a few counts. The rearrangement uses TRBV9 and TRBJ2-7; D possibly corresponds to TRBD1 (6 bases). CDR3 length equals 13 residues. V gave up 1 base and J gave up 6 bases, with 11 bases separating them. Germline-derived CDR1 and CDR2 are SGDLS and YYNGEE. The CDR3 region has the DNA TGTGCCAGCAGCGTATCCACAGGGCCCGAGCAGTACTTC. Amino acid sequence: CASSVSTGPEQYF.

In this sample, this clonotype turned up many times. CDR3: CASSSAFGQGFIHYGYTF. The CDR3 DNA reads as TGTGCCAGCAGTTCAGCATTTGGACAGGGGTTCATACACTATGGCTACACCTTC. The rearrangement links TRBV27 to TRBJ1-2; 9 bases line up with TRBD1. The germline gives CDR1 MNHEY, CDR2 SMNVEV (reference sequence). The CDR3 consists of 18 residues. Trimming removed 4 bases from V and 3 bases from J; junction bases left unmatched: 15.

This clonotype is medium-sized within its sample. The chain employs TRBV5-1 and TRBJ1-1; D might be TRBD1 (6 bases). Germline V CDR1 and CDR2: SGHRS, YFSETQ. CDR3 length: 15 residues. Trimming stripped 4 bases from V and 1 base from J, with 14 bases between. The CDR3 protein is CASSIQGQTNTEAFF. The CDR3 DNA reads TGCGCCAGCAGCATACAGGGCCAGACGAACACTGAAGCTTTCTTT.

This clonotype was recorded at least ten times. This chain links TRBV11-3 with TRBJ2-2; TRBD1 agrees at 7 bases. Per germline, CDR1 SGHNT and CDR2 YENEEA. This CDR3 spans 13 amino acids. Trimming took 5 bases from V and 6 from J; bases not matched to a gene: 3. The CDR3 region is CASSAGGSGELFF. The CDR3 nucleotides read TGTGCCAGCAGCGCAGGGGGTTCCGGGGAGCTGTTTTTT.

V gene TRBV4-3 combines with J gene TRBJ2-5; 7 bases align to TRBD2. The CDR3 loop spans 16 amino acids. Germline V lookup: CDR1 LGHNA, CDR2 YSLEER. J was trimmed by 7 bases and V by 1 base; bases with no gene match: 12. CDR3 bases: TGCGCCAGCAGCCAAGGGCCTAGCGGCCAGCTCGGGACCCAGTACTTC. Residues: CASSQGPSGQLGTQYF.

With respect to this clonotype: A read error may be the cause here, since a much bigger clone is one base away. J is TRBJ1-6 and V is TRBV5-5, with a tentative D call TRBD1 (5 bases). Trimming left V 4 bases short and J 8 bases short, with 13 bases between. CDR1 is SGHKS, CDR2 YYEKEE, per germline (reference sequence). This CDR3 has 14 amino acids. CDR3 protein: CASSPDMVDSPLHF. The DNA for the CDR3 is TGTGCCAGCAGCCCGGACATGGTAGATTCACCCCTCCACTTT.

This clonotype was detected ten times or more. CDR3 sequence: CSAPQQGSNTEAFF. The CDR3 nucleotides are TGCAGTGCTCCCCAACAGGGTAGCAACACTGAAGCTTTCTTT. The chain is built from TRBV20-1 and TRBJ1-1, with D maybe TRBD1 (6 bases). This CDR3 has 14 residues. Germline CDR1 reads DFQATT; CDR2 reads SNEGSKA (reference sequence). Trimming removed 5 bases at V and 2 bases at J, with 15 bases between.

This clonotype was found many times. This chain connects TRBV5-1 to TRBJ2-2; 7 bases agree with TRBD2. V dropped 1 base and J dropped 1; count of bases not matched to a gene: 4. Germline V gives CDR1 SGHRS, CDR2 YFSETQ. The length of the CDR3 is 16 residues. DNA of the CDR3: TGCGCCAGCAGCTTGTCCGAGCGGGGGAACACCGGGGAGCTGTTTTTT. Translating gives CASSLSERGNTGELFF.

This clonotype appeared many times. This rearrangement joins TRBV20-1 to TRBJ2-1; TRBD2 matches at 13 bases. From germline, CDR1 is DFQATT and CDR2 SNEGSKA (reference sequence). The CDR3 extends over 14 amino acids. Trimming at V came to 6 bases and at J to 5 bases, leaving 4 bases not matched to a gene. The CDR3 DNA sequence: TGCAGTGCAGGACTAGCGGGGGTTAACAATGAGCAGTTCTTC. It encodes CSAGLAGVNNEQFF.

This clonotype was found many times. The chain carries TRBV5-6 and TRBJ1-2, with D unclear. V lost 5 bases and J 1 base, leaving 12 bases between the germline ends. Per the germline V gene, CDR1 is SGHDT and CDR2 is YYEEEE. This CDR3 contains 14 residues. CDR3 bases: TGTGCCAGCAGTAACGCCGGGGTTAACTATGGCTACACCTTC. The encoded protein is CASSNAGVNYGYTF. The variable domain in full, completed from reference TRBV5-6 and TRBJ1-2, reads DAGVTQSPTHLIKTRGQQVTLRCSPKSGHDTVSWYQQALGQGPQFIFQYYEEEERQRGNFPDRFSGHQFPNYSSELNVNALLLGDSALYLCASSNAGVNYGYTFGSGTRLTVV.

This clonotype was counted at least ten times. CDR3 bases: TGTGCCAGCAGTTTAGGACAGGGGAAAGGGGAGACCCAGTACTTC. Protein product: CASSLGQGKGETQYF. The chain links TRBV12-3 or TRBV12-4 to TRBJ2-5; 8 nucleotides match TRBD1. Trimming took 1 base from V and 5 from J; bases not matched to a gene: 6. The CDR3 has 15 amino acids.

This clonotype came up many times. CDR3 sequence: CATSIPSGNTIYF. The CDR3 coding sequence is TGTGCCACCAGCATACCCTCTGGAAACACCATATATTTT. The rearrangement uses TRBV15 and TRBJ1-3; no reliable D call. V lost 4 bases and J 0 bases, leaving 4 bases between the germline ends. Per germline, CDR1 LNHNV and CDR2 YYDKDF (reference sequence). This CDR3 has 13 amino acids.

This clonotype was counted many times. The chain carries TRBV7-2 and TRBJ2-5; unclear D gene. V was trimmed by 5 bases and J by 1 base, leaving 8 bases between them. The CDR3 length is 13 residues. The germline V gene has CDR1 SGHTA and CDR2 FQGNSA. CDR3 DNA: TGTGCCAGCAGCCCCGCGGCCCAAGAGACCCAGTACTTC. It encodes CASSPAAQETQYF.

This clonotype has at least ten counts. This chain links TRBV12-3 or TRBV12-4 with TRBJ1-2; possibly TRBD1 for D (5 bases). There are 14 residues in the CDR3. Trimming took off 3 bases at V and 0 bases at J, with 8 bases between the two ends. CDR3 nucleotides: TGTGCCAGCAGTTTTTTGACAGCTAACTATGGCTACACCTTC. It yields the protein CASSFLTANYGYTF.

The chain combines TRBV6-1 with TRBJ1-4; the match to TRBD1 covers 10 bases. The CDR3 consists of 18 residues. With 1 base clipped from V and 6 bases from J, the junction kept 11 bases outside the gene matches. Germline values: CDR1 MNHNS, CDR2 SASEGT. The CDR3 nucleotides are TGTGCCAGCAGTGAAGATTTGACAGGGGGCGCGACTGATGAAAAACTGTTTTTT. Translating it yields CASSEDLTGGATDEKLFF.